This T cell receptor (beta chain) derives from a study of graft-versus-host responses after intestinal transplantation. Regarding this clone: Its matching antigen is unknown.

With V trimmed by 1 base and J by 9 bases, 7 bases remained unmatched. CDR1 is SGHRS, CDR2 YFSETQ, per germline. The CDR3 is 14 residues long. Here immunoSEQ multiplex PCR was the method, and the copy in TCRdb shows in-frame clones only, minus some. The table includes more than 85,000 clones, around 93% detected once. V and J are TRBV5-1 and TRBJ2-1; 7 nucleotides agree with TRBD2. This receptor was identified in a human donor who received an intestinal transplant. The sample in question was unstimulated CD8+ T cells sorted from spleen or lymph node cells, obtained before intestinal transplant. The CDR3 sequence is CASSLLWEGTEQFF. CDR3 DNA: TGCGCCAGCAGCTTGCTGTGGGAGGGCACTGAGCAGTTCTTC. The entire variable domain, with the rest obtained from reference TRBV5-1 and TRBJ2-1, is as follows: KAGVTQTPRYLIKTRGQQVTLSCSPISGHRSVSWYQQTPGQGLQFLFEYFSETQRNKGNFPGRFSGRQFSNSRSEMNVSTLELGDSALYLCASSLLWEGTEQFFGPGTRLTVL.